This is a list of T cell receptor beta chains from one sample in a study of regulatory T cells in long-lasting Graves disease. MiXCR was run by TCRdb on the multiplex PCR reads, yielding one entry per CDR3 protein. The top ten clones hold 9% to 15% of a sample with approximately 470,000 distinct CDR3 sequences, around 15% of them seen once. This same sample was also part of a study on T cells in Graves' hyperthyroidism and ophthalmopathy.

The sequenced sample was peripheral blood mononuclear cells (PBMCs), obtained at new diagnosis, from a patient treated with antithyroid drugs. The receptors here all came from a man in his forties with Graves disease. Both conserved end residues are part of each CDR3. D genes are given only for firm matches. Rows may omit the clone size; those that give it use once, few, many or a size class.

size	V	D	J	CDR3	DNA
few	TRBV6-5	.	TRBJ2-4	CASSSTGNLAKNIQYF	TGTGCCAGCAGTTCGACAGGCAACCTAGCCAAAAACATTCAGTACTTC
many	TRBV9	.	TRBJ2-3	CASSVSAAYTDTQYF	TGTGCCAGCAGCGTTTCAGCGGCCTACACAGATACGCAGTATTTT
.	TRBV29-1	.	TRBJ2-3	CSVSGGSTDTQYF	TGCAGCGTTTCTGGCGGTAGCACAGATACGCAGTATTTT
.	TRBV5-4	TRBD1	TRBJ1-5	CASSLVGTGSNQPQHF	TGTGCCAGCAGCTTGGTAGGGACAGGGAGCAATCAGCCCCAGCATTTT
many	TRBV3-1	.	TRBJ2-1	CASSQENSRSSYNEQFF	TGTGCCAGCAGCCAAGAAAATAGCAGGAGCTCCTACAATGAGCAGTTCTTC
many	TRBV10-3	.	TRBJ2-7	CAISESYRNYEQYF	TGTGCCATCAGTGAGTCGTATAGAAACTACGAGCAGTACTTC
.	TRBV10-3	.	TRBJ1-2	CAITQGPLAGYTF	TGTGCCATCACCCAGGGCCCGTTGGCTGGCTACACCTTC
many	TRBV2	TRBD2	TRBJ2-1	CASSLLAGGPVNEQFF	TGTGCCAGCAGCCTACTAGCGGGAGGGCCCGTCAATGAGCAGTTCTTC
.	TRBV9	TRBD2	TRBJ2-3	CASSQTSGNTDTQYF	TGTGCCAGCAGCCAGACTAGCGGGAACACAGATACGCAGTATTTT
.	TRBV11-2	.	TRBJ2-5	CASPPGAGQETQYF	TGTGCCAGCCCACCGGGGGCAGGGCAAGAGACCCAGTACTTC
.	TRBV24-1	.	TRBJ1-5	CATSDWRSNQPQHF	TGTGCCACCAGTGATTGGAGGTCCAATCAGCCCCAGCATTTT
.	TRBV7-9	TRBD2	TRBJ2-3	CASSVRDARPGLAGPSTDTQYF	TGTGCCAGCAGCGTCCGGGACGCGCGACCGGGACTAGCGGGACCCAGCACAGATACGCAGTATTTT
few	TRBV11-1	.	TRBJ2-5	CASSLARGRVGTQYF	TGTGCCAGCAGCTTAGCCCGGGGCCGCGTTGGGACCCAGTACTTC
.	TRBV9	TRBD2	TRBJ2-3	CASSSQVAGGLDTQYF	TGTGCCAGCAGCTCCCAGGTAGCGGGAGGTTTAGATACGCAGTATTTT
.	TRBV20-1	TRBD2	TRBJ2-6	CSAMAGGGANVLTF	TGCAGTGCTATGGCGGGAGGTGGGGCCAACGTCCTGACTTTC
.	TRBV20-1	TRBD2	TRBJ2-1	CSARDRGTSGISHEQFF	TGCAGTGCTAGAGATCGAGGGACTAGCGGGATTTCCCATGAGCAGTTCTTC
few	TRBV9	.	TRBJ1-2	CASGGLVGYTF	TGTGCCAGCGGGGGGTTGGTTGGCTACACCTTC
many	TRBV18	.	TRBJ2-3	CASSPDQGWTDTQYF	TGTGCCAGCTCACCAGATCAGGGTTGGACAGATACGCAGTATTTT
few	TRBV20-1	.	TRBJ1-5	CSARVGGDQPQHF	TGCAGTGCTAGAGTGGGGGGGGACCAGCCCCAGCATTTT
many	TRBV24-1	TRBD2	TRBJ2-1	CATSDWERLAGNNEQFF	TGTGCCACCAGTGATTGGGAGAGGCTAGCGGGGAACAATGAGCAGTTCTTC
few	TRBV4-1	TRBD2	TRBJ2-1	CASSDKRESDEQFF	TGCGCCAGCAGCGATAAGCGGGAGTCCGATGAGCAGTTCTTC
many	TRBV29-1	.	TRBJ1-1	CSVATGMAEAFF	TGCAGCGTCGCAACAGGGATGGCTGAAGCTTTCTTT
many	TRBV20-1	.	TRBJ1-2	CSARDQVRYYGYTF	TGCAGTGCTAGAGATCAGGTCAGATACTACGGCTACACCTTC
.	TRBV5-1	TRBD1	TRBJ2-3	CASSLTTGAFTDMQYF	TGCGCCAGCAGCTTAACGACAGGGGCTTTCACAGATATGCAGTATTTT
many	TRBV6-2/TRBV6-3	TRBD1	TRBJ2-7	CASSPIGQGAYEQYF	TGTGCCAGCAGTCCTATCGGACAGGGGGCCTACGAGCAGTACTTC
many	TRBV20-1	TRBD1	TRBJ2-5	CSAIRTGVETQYF	TGCAGTGCTATCAGGACAGGGGTGGAGACCCAGTACTTC
.	TRBV6-1	TRBD2	TRBJ2-5	CASSYGRQAGVGETQYF	TGTGCCAGCAGCTACGGTCGACAAGCGGGGGTAGGGGAGACCCAGTACTTC
.	TRBV19	TRBD1	TRBJ1-1	CASSNPDRGNTEAFF	TGTGCCAGTAGTAACCCGGACAGGGGGAACACTGAAGCTTTCTTT
many	TRBV3-1	.	TRBJ2-5	CASSQDPGTSLYF	TGTGCCAGCAGCCAAGATCCCGGGACCTCCCTATACTTC
many	TRBV10-3	.	TRBJ2-6	CAIKGEGGANVLTF	TGTGCCATCAAAGGGGAAGGAGGGGCCAACGTCCTGACTTTC
.	TRBV12-3/TRBV12-4	.	TRBJ2-2	CASSLLFEWTANTGELFF	TGTGCCAGCAGTTTACTTTTCGAGTGGACCGCGAACACCGGGGAGCTGTTTTTT